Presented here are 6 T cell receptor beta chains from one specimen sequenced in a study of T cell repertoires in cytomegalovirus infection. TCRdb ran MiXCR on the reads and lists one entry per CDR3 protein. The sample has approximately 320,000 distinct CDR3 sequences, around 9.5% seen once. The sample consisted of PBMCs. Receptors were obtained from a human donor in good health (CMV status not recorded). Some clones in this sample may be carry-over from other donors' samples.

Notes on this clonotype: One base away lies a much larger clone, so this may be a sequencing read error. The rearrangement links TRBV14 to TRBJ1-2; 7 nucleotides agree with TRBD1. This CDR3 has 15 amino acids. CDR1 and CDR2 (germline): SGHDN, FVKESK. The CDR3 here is CGSSQDRQGLGGYTF. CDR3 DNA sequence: TGTGGCAGCAGCCAAGATAGACAGGGCCTTGGTGGCTACACCTTC.

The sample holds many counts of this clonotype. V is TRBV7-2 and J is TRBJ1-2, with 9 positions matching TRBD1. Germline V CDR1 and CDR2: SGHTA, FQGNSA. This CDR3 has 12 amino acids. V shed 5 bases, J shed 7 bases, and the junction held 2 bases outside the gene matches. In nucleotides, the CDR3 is TGTGCCAGCAGCACAGGGGGCCTTGGCTACACCTTC. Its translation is CASSTGGLGYTF.

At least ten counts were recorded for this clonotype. CDR3 sequence (DNA): TGTGCCAGCAGCAACCGACTCGACGGAAATTCACCCCTCCACTTT. It yields the protein CASSNRLDGNSPLHF. V and J are TRBV7-2 and TRBJ1-6; D is undetermined. The CDR3 covers 15 residues. The V end lost 5 bases, the J end lost 7 bases, and 15 bases lay between the germline ends. Germline V gives CDR1 SGHTA, CDR2 FQGNSA.

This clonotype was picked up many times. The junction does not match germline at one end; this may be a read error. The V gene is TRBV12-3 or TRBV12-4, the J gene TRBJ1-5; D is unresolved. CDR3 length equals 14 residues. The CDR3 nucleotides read TGTGCCAGCGGTTTCTCCCTTAGCAATCAGCCCCAGCATTTT. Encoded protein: CASGFSLSNQPQHF.

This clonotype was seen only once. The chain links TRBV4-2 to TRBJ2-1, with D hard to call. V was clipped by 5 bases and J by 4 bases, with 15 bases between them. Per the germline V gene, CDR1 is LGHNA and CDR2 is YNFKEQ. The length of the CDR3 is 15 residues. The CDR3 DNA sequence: TGTGCCAGCAGCACCCCTGGCGCCTATTACAATGAGCAGTTCTTC. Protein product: CASSTPGAYYNEQFF.

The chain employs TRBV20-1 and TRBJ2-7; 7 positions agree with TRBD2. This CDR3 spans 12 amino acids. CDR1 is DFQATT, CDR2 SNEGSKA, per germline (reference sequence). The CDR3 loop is CSPLGRGNEQYF. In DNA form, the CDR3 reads TGCAGCCCCCTGGGGAGGGGCAACGAGCAGTACTTC.